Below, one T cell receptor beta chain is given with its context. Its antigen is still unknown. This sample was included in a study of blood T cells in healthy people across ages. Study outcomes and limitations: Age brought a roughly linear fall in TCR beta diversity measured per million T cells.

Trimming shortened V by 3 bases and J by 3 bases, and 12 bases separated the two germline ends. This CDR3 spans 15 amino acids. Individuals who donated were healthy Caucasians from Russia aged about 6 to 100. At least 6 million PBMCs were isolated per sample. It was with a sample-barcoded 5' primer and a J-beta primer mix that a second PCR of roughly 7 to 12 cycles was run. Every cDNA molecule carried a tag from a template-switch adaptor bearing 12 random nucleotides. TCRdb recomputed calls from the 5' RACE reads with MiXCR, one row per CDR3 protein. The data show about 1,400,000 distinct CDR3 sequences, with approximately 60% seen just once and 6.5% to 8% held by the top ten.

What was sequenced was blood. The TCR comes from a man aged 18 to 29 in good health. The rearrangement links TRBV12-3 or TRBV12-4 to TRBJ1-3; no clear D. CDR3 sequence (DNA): TGTGCCAGCAGTTTGTCCCCAGAAGGTGGAAACACCATATATTTT. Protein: CASSLSPEGGNTIYF.